A selection of T cell receptor beta chains follows, all from one sample in a study of cytomegalovirus exposure and HLA in healthy donors. The table came from immunoSEQ multiplex PCR; TCRdb's copy has only in-frame clones and leaves some out. The sample holds about 72,000 clones, 94% seen once. The sequenced material came from PBMCs. Receptors were obtained from a woman aged 18 to 35 in good health and CMV-seropositive. CDR3s leave out the opening cysteine and the closing phenylalanine or tryptophan.

TRBJ1-2,13,TRBV19,ASSIELTGDYGYT
TRBJ2-2,12,TRBV19,ASNAGTSGGELF
TRBJ1-1,11,TRBV5-6,ASSLPGRAEAF
TRBJ1-2,15,TRBV7-3,ASRPGTGGASVYGYT
TRBJ2-7,13,TRBV7-8,ASSLEGQGSYEQY
TRBJ2-5,14,TRBV4-1,ASSPRSGGAGETQY
TRBJ1-1,11,TRBV6-5,ACSERSYTEAF
TRBJ2-2,13,TRBV5-4,ASSAGGQGTGELF
TRBJ2-1,13,TRBV2,ASSDSGGGYNEQF
TRBJ2-7,10,TRBV2,ASRRTGGEQY
TRBJ2-2,11,TRBV27,ASSPGFPGELF
TRBJ2-1,15,TRBV7-9,ASSSLGLAVSYNEQF
TRBJ1-2,11,TRBV7-9,ASSFEGNYGYT
TRBJ1-2,13,TRBV11-2,ASSLVSGIDYGYT
TRBJ2-3,12,TRBV30,AWNLAGSTDTQY
TRBJ1-5,12,TRBV18,ASSPGGDGQPQH
TRBJ2-7,12,TRBV9,ASRAGTGTYEQY
TRBJ2-7,12,TRBV2,ASSGVLTGTEQY